Below are 2 T cell receptor beta chains sequenced from a single sample in a study of early T cells in non-severe SARS-CoV-2 infection. MiXCR was run by TCRdb on the 5' RACE reads, yielding one entry per CDR3 protein. In the table there are fewer than 85,000 distinct CDR3 sequences, about 16% of which are singletons. The sequencing input was whole blood. The receptors shown here come from an adult who was a healthcare worker with PCR-confirmed SARS-CoV-2 infection or an uninfected control (not recorded which).

The CDR3 sequence is CASSSWMFRQGGKLFF. CDR3 coding DNA: TGTGCCAGCAGCTCTTGGATGTTTCGGCAGGGGGGAAAACTGTTTTTT. The genes are TRBV5-8 and TRBJ1-4; TRBD1 matches at 7 bases. J lost 10 bases, V lost 3 bases, and 15 bases had no gene match. Germline V lookup: CDR1 SGHTS, CDR2 YDEGEE. CDR3 length: 16 amino acids.

This clonotype showed up many times. V and J are TRBV6-1 and TRBJ2-2; D is ambiguous. Trimming left V 8 bases short and J 1 base short, with 11 bases between. Germline V gene sequence: CDR1 MNHNS, CDR2 SASEGT. There are 14 residues in the CDR3. The CDR3 region is CASPKAGNTGELFF. CDR3 bases: TGTGCCAGCCCTAAGGCAGGGAACACCGGGGAGCTGTTTTTT.